This T cell receptor (beta chain) comes out of a study of blood T cell repertoires in COVID-19 (dated by TCRdb to the early 2020s). Background on the whole study: The collaborator samples originated in the United States, Italy and Spain and spanned the acute and convalescent phases of COVID-19. The dataset comprised deeply sampled blood TCRbeta repertoires from subjects exposed to, actively infected with, or recovered from COVID-19. Where available, HLA class I and class II types were taken from metadata supplied by the sample provider and were not determined by assay-based typing. The material from the prospective study consisted of cDNA or gDNA derived from T cells, B-cell-depleted T cells, or PBMCs. Samples came from the ongoing ImmuneRACE study (first 160 participants) plus 1,254 subjects from 6 global collaborators. Nearly every sample came with metadata listing a de-identified subject ID, COVID-19 status, age in years and sex. The repertoires were released in a freely available public database meant as a resource for research on the immune response to SARS-CoV-2.

What the authors observed across the whole study: Clinical and demographic metadata were provided uncurated, with the amount varying by source and participant.

The immunoSEQ Assay, a bias-controlled multiplex PCR, was used to amplify TCRbeta CDR3 regions from genomic DNA. Regarding the original processing steps: The number of nucleated cells in each sample was estimated by amplification of reference gene primers within the assay. To quantify the absolute abundance of each unique TCRbeta CDR3 rearrangement, sequence reads were collapsed and filtered. For each sample, productive Simpson clonality was calculated as the square root of Simpson's diversity index over productive rearrangements. TCRdb carries this immuneACCESS record with in-frame sequences only. Its versions omit some clonotypes, under half of them owing to an unresolved V gene in the studies checked, with the rest unexplained. Clone size and the V and J calls come from that table; the DNA yielded D and trimming. This sample holds around 67,000 clones; around 87% were observed only once. The ten largest clones represent around 7.9% of the sample.

A remark on this clone: The clone's antigen remains unknown. Per-nucleotide qualities are absent, and no much larger clonotype sits a single base away.

Each collaborating institution followed its own protocols to collect whole blood in K2EDTA tubes. For TCRbeta analysis, collaborators shipped samples as frozen whole blood, isolated PBMCs, or DNA extracted from either of those sample types. From cysteine to phenylalanine, the CDR3 is 14 amino acids long. Only CDR3 DNA is held: 42 bases, read in frame from base 1. Trimming removed 7 bases from V and 7 bases from J, leaving 17 bases between the germline ends. CDR1 LNHDA and CDR2 SQIVND were looked up in the germline V gene (reference sequence). The sequencing input was peripheral blood. The chain is encoded by TRBV19 joined to TRBJ1-5; the D segment could be TRBD1, given 5 matching bases. The source of this sequence is a man in his fifties with active COVID-19. The DNA sequence reads TGTGCCAGTACAATGACCAGGGTGCGACAGCCCCAGCATTTT. Its amino acids are CASTMTRVRQPQHF. Outside the CDR3, residues come from the reference TRBV19 and TRBJ1-5 proteins, so the full variable domain is: DGGITQSPKYLFRKEGQNVTLSCEQNLNHDAMYWYRQDPGQGLRLIYYSQIVNDFQKGDIAEGYSVSREKKESFPLTVTSAQKNPTAFYLCASTMTRVRQPQHFGDGTRLSIL.